This T cell receptor (beta chain) was profiled in a study of blood T cells in healthy people across ages. Germline-derived CDR1 and CDR2 are SGHDN and FVKESK. The CDR3 loop spans 17 amino acids. V lost 2 bases and J lost 4; bases outside the gene matches: 13. Study-wide points: Unsorted PBMC input precluded a conclusive naive versus antigen-experienced comparison. Long-lived donors exceeded aged donors in naive CD4+ cells and diversity.

A second PCR, run for about 6 to 12 cycles, used a sample-barcoded 5' primer plus a J-beta primer mix. TCRdb fed the 5' RACE reads into MiXCR, producing one record per CDR3 protein. The sample has over 750,000 distinct CDR3 sequences; around 25% are singletons. This clonotype was seen a few times. What it binds is not known. These data also featured in a second study, about T cells of mothers and their children.

This clonotype was obtained from a boy aged 10-17 years in good health. The J gene is TRBJ2-5, the V gene TRBV14; TRBD1 matches 7 bases. Input material: blood. The CDR3 region has the DNA TGTGCCAGCAGCCAATATTTACAGGGGAAAGTAATAGAGACCCAGTACTTC. Translating it yields CASSQYLQGKVIETQYF.